Below are 32 T cell receptor beta chains sequenced from a single sample in a study of blood T cell repertoires in COVID-19. Sequencing used immunoSEQ multiplex PCR; TCRdb keeps in-frame clones, though not all of them. The sample yields about 140,000 clones, around 85% seen once. Sequencing input: peripheral blood. The receptors here all came from a man aged 50 or older with acute or convalescent COVID-19.

The gene calls are TRBV28 and TRBJ1-5, with 9 bases aligning to TRBD1. Germline loops: CDR1 MDHEN, CDR2 SYDVKM. The CDR3 runs 15 residues. Trimming at V came to 7 bases and at J to 6 bases, leaving 10 bases not matched to a gene. The CDR3 is CASNPGQGNFQPQHF. The CDR3 DNA sequence: TGTGCCAGCAACCCGGGACAGGGAAACTTTCAGCCCCAGCATTTT. Drawing the rest from reference TRBV28 and TRBJ1-5, the complete variable domain is DVKVTQSSRYLVKRTGEKVFLECVQDMDHENMFWYRQDPGLGLRLIYFSYDVKMKEKGDIPEGYSVSREKKERFSLILESASTNQTSMYLCASNPGQGNFQPQHFGDGTRLSIL.

This clone has ten or more counts. The rearrangement uses TRBV5-1 and TRBJ1-5, with D maybe TRBD1 (6 bases). CDR1 is SGHRS, CDR2 YFSETQ, per germline. The ends were cut back, 1 base at V and 7 bases at J, with 9 bases in the middle. This CDR3 comprises 13 residues. CDR3 in DNA: TGCGCCAGCAGCTTGACTGGACAGCAGCCCCAGCATTTT. This translates into CASSLTGQQPQHF.

This clone was detected only once. This chain uses TRBV12-5 with TRBJ2-1; 9 positions match TRBD1. CDR3 length: 18 residues. Germline V lookup: CDR1 LGHNT, CDR2 FRNRAP. Germline trimming cut 5 bases from V and 6 bases from J; bases unmatched to any gene: 17. The CDR3 reads CASGGAGTGKGSGNEQFF. The CDR3 coding sequence is TGTGCTAGTGGTGGCGCCGGGACAGGGAAAGGATCGGGCAATGAGCAGTTCTTC.

The chain is built from TRBV18 and TRBJ1-2; the match to TRBD1 covers 8 bases. Germline CDR1 KGHSH, CDR2 LQKENI. V shed 0 bases and J 4 bases; nucleotides not matched to a gene: 4. The CDR3 sequence is 15 residues long. The CDR3 here is CASSPPRGQVYGYTF. DNA of the CDR3: TGTGCCAGCTCACCACCCCGGGGACAGGTCTATGGCTACACCTTC.

The CDR3 region is CASSRDRGSEQYF. The DNA of the CDR3 is TGTGCCAGTAGTAGGGACAGGGGGAGCGAGCAGTACTTC. The chain uses TRBV19 and TRBJ2-7, with 11 bases identical to TRBD1. From germline, CDR1 is LNHDA and CDR2 SQIVND (reference sequence). The CDR3 contains 13 residues. Unmatched junction bases numbered 2, after V lost 4 bases and J lost 6 bases.

This sequence joins TRBV3-1 (or the pseudogene TRBV3-2) and TRBJ1-3; weak D call: TRBD1 (5 bases). The germline CDR1 and CDR2 sequences are LGHDT and YNNKEL (reference sequence). This CDR3 comprises 14 residues. Trimming took 4 bases from V and 4 from J, leaving 11 bases between them. This CDR3 is CASSPTGLGNTIYF. The CDR3 bases are TGTGCCAGCAGCCCTACAGGTTTAGGAAACACCATATATTTT.

This sequence joins TRBV6-6 and TRBJ1-3; TRBD1 matches 7 bases. The CDR3 contains 16 residues. Germline V CDR1 and CDR2: MNHNY, SVGAGI (reference sequence). V lost 4 bases and J lost 0; bases outside the gene matches: 6. DNA for the CDR3: TGTGCCAGCAGTTCGACAGGGATGAGCTCTGGAAACACCATATATTTT. Its translation: CASSSTGMSSGNTIYF.

This clone was recorded only once. This chain connects TRBV19 to TRBJ2-3; 8 positions agree with TRBD2. Germline CDR1 LNHDA, CDR2 SQIVND (reference sequence). The V and J ends lost 5 bases and 3 bases, in that order; junction bases with no gene match: 13. This CDR3 spans 17 amino acids. In nucleotides, the CDR3 is TGTGCCAGTAGTTTTTCTAAGGGCGGGGGGTATACAGATACGCAGTATTTT. Translated: CASSFSKGGGYTDTQYF.

V and J are TRBV28 and TRBJ1-1, with D possibly being TRBD1 (6 bases). This CDR3 has 14 amino acids. Germline CDR1 is MDHEN and CDR2 is SYDVKM. V shed 6 bases and J shed 1 base, with 12 bases lying between them. The CDR3 protein is CASRWGHPNTEAFF. The CDR3 DNA sequence: TGTGCCAGCAGATGGGGACACCCGAACACTGAAGCTTTCTTT.

The chain couples TRBV6-2 or TRBV6-3 to TRBJ2-7; the D gene is possibly TRBD1 (6 bases). Trimming removed 6 bases at V and 6 bases at J, with 15 bases between. Germline CDR1 is MNHEY and CDR2 is SVGEGT. The CDR3 spans 13 residues. As DNA, the CDR3 is TGTGCCAGCAGCGCCGGGACATACTTCGAGCAGTACTTC. Its protein is CASSAGTYFEQYF.

The rearrangement links TRBV2 to TRBJ2-7; the D is unclear. With 4 bases removed from V and 7 bases from J, the gap between germline ends came to 17 bases. This CDR3 contains 14 residues. Germline V gives CDR1 SNHLY, CDR2 FYNNEI. In DNA, the CDR3 is TGTGCCAGCAGTGGAGGCATGACGATTAGGGAGCAGTACTTC. It is translated as CASSGGMTIREQYF.

The chain employs TRBV6-5 and TRBJ2-1; 9 bases line up with TRBD1. This CDR3 is built from 15 residues. Germline V lookup: CDR1 MNHEY, CDR2 SVGAGI. The ends lost 0 bases at V and 3 bases at J; junction bases unmatched: 0. Written as DNA, the CDR3 is TGTGCCAGCAGTTACTCGGACAGGGGCTACAATGAGCAGTTCTTC. It codes for CASSYSDRGYNEQFF.

The V call is TRBV11-2, the J call TRBJ2-3; tentative D call: TRBD1 (6 bases). Germline V lookup: CDR1 SGHAT, CDR2 FQNNGV. V lost 1 base and J lost 0, with 11 bases in between. CDR3 length: 16 amino acids. The CDR3 nucleotides read TGTGCCAGCAGCTTAGTAGGGGGTTATAGCACAGATACGCAGTATTTT. It codes for CASSLVGGYSTDTQYF.

This chain links TRBV9 with TRBJ1-1; D not certain. The germline V gene has CDR1 SGDLS and CDR2 YYNGEE. Trimming shortened V by 4 bases and J by 4 bases, and 17 bases separated the two germline ends. CDR3 length equals 15 residues. CDR3 nucleotides: TGTGCCAGCAGCCCAACCATGGTCTCGGGCACTGAAGCTTTCTTT. Amino acids: CASSPTMVSGTEAFF.

The chain joins TRBV5-1 to TRBJ2-1, with TRBD2 as a possible D gene (5 bases). The ends were cut back, 0 bases at V and 2 bases at J, with 9 bases in the middle. Per germline, CDR1 SGHRS and CDR2 YFSETQ. The CDR3 runs 15 residues. The CDR3 here is CASSLDGVTYNEQFF. The CDR3 nucleotides read TGCGCCAGCAGCTTGGACGGGGTAACCTACAATGAGCAGTTCTTC.

This clone occurred once. The chain carries TRBV27 and TRBJ2-5; 8 nucleotides align to TRBD1. The CDR3 runs to 13 residues. Germline CDR1 and CDR2: MNHEY and SMNVEV (reference sequence). V dropped 4 bases and J dropped 4; count of bases not matched to a gene: 2. CDR3 protein: CASSWTGRETQYF. In DNA, the CDR3 is TGTGCCAGCAGTTGGACAGGGAGAGAGACCCAGTACTTC.

This clone came up many times. The V call is TRBV6-5, the J call TRBJ1-1, with 10 nucleotides matching TRBD1. The V gene end was trimmed by 4 bases and the J gene end by 4 bases; junction bases not matched to a gene: 6. Germline V lookup: CDR1 MNHEY, CDR2 SVGAGI. The CDR3 is made up of 15 amino acids. The chain's CDR3 is CASSSPTGGVTEAFF. DNA for the CDR3: TGTGCCAGCAGTTCCCCGACAGGGGGCGTCACTGAAGCTTTCTTT.

J is TRBJ2-1 and V is TRBV7-3; 12 bases line up with TRBD2. The length of the CDR3 is 17 residues. The V and J ends lost 5 bases and 8 bases, in that order; junction bases with no gene match: 13. Germline V gene data show CDR1 as SGHTA and CDR2 as FQGTGA. CDR3 protein: CASSTSPTSGRGDEQFF. CDR3 DNA sequence: TGTGCCAGCAGCACCTCGCCGACTAGCGGGAGAGGGGATGAGCAGTTCTTC.

The V and J genes are TRBV11-2 and TRBJ2-7; D not resolved. The CDR3 is 13 amino acids. Trimming took off 7 bases at V and 0 bases at J, with 10 bases between the two ends. The V gene's germline CDR1 is SGHAT and CDR2 FQNNGV. The CDR3 here is CASTFPGSYEQYF. In nucleotides, the CDR3 is TGTGCCAGCACGTTTCCCGGCTCCTACGAGCAGTACTTC. Full variable domain (remainder filled in from reference TRBV11-2 and TRBJ2-7): EAGVAQSPRYKIIEKRQSVAFWCNPISGHATLYWYQQILGQGPKLLIQFQNNGVVDDSQLPKDRFSAERLKGVDSTLKIQPAKLEDSAVYLCASTFPGSYEQYFGPGTRLTVT.

V usage is TRBV9 and J usage is TRBJ2-3; TRBD2 matches at 7 bases. CDR1 and CDR2 (germline): SGDLS, YYNGEE. The CDR3 consists of 16 residues. The trim removed 0 bases at V and 1 base at J, leaving 5 bases unmatched. The CDR3 DNA follows: TGTGCCAGCAGCGTAGATGGGGGAGGGGGCACAGATACGCAGTATTTT. Its protein product is CASSVDGGGGTDTQYF.

This clone was counted only a few times. The chain carries TRBV9 and TRBJ2-2; 8 bases align to TRBD1. CDR3 length: 16 amino acids. With 5 bases clipped from V and 1 base from J, the junction kept 7 bases outside the gene matches. The germline gives CDR1 SGDLS, CDR2 YYNGEE. The DNA for the CDR3 is TGTGCCAGCAGTGTCAAAGGGACAGGGAACACCGGGGAGCTGTTTTTT. Translating gives CASSVKGTGNTGELFF.

This clone occurred a few times. The V call is TRBV10-3, the J call TRBJ2-7; 10 bases are a match to TRBD2. CDR3 length equals 15 residues. Germline V gene data show CDR1 as ENHRY and CDR2 as SYGVKD. Unmatched junction bases numbered 5, after V lost 3 bases and J lost 3 bases. For the CDR3, the DNA is TGTGCCATCAGTGAATCAGCGGGGGGGCTCTACGAGCAGTACTTC. It specifies CAISESAGGLYEQYF.

The rearrangement joins TRBV13 to TRBJ1-1; a weak D match, TRBD1 (6 bases). CDR1 and CDR2 (germline): PRHDT, FYEKMQ (reference sequence). The CDR3 is 14 amino acids. The V and J ends lost 3 bases and 2 bases respectively, with 10 bases between them. The CDR3: CASSFSGVNTEAFF. The DNA for the CDR3 is TGTGCCAGCAGCTTCTCAGGGGTCAACACTGAAGCTTTCTTT.

The V and J genes are TRBV12-3 or TRBV12-4 and TRBJ1-2; the D gene is possibly TRBD1 (6 bases). V lost 10 bases, J lost 3 bases, and 15 bases lay in between. This CDR3 has 13 residues. CDR3 in DNA: TGTGCCATCACCCACAGGGTTGACTATGGCTACACCTTC. Its protein product is CAITHRVDYGYTF.

This clone came up a few times. The rearrangement uses TRBV9 and TRBJ2-2; D might be TRBD2 (5 bases). The CDR3 totals 15 residues. Per the germline V gene, CDR1 is SGDLS and CDR2 is YYNGEE. The V gene lost 1 base and the J gene lost 6 bases, with 13 bases spanning the gap. Here the CDR3 DNA reads TGTGCCAGCAGCGTACGGGGTAACCGGGCCGGGGAGCTGTTTTTT. Protein sequence: CASSVRGNRAGELFF.

This clone occurred once. The genes are TRBV12-3 or TRBV12-4 and TRBJ2-1, with D tentatively TRBD2 (6 bases). The CDR3 sequence is 13 residues long. Trimming removed 8 bases from V and 3 bases from J, with 11 bases in between. The CDR3 DNA follows: TGTGCCAGCTGTCGCGGGAACTACAATGAGCAGTTCTTC. Amino acids: CASCRGNYNEQFF.

The chain couples TRBV7-3 to TRBJ2-1; 12 nucleotides line up with TRBD2. The trim removed 5 bases at V and 8 bases at J, leaving 10 bases unmatched. The CDR3 sequence is 16 residues long. Germline V gene sequence: CDR1 SGHTA, CDR2 FQGTGA. CDR3 DNA sequence: TGTGCCAGCAGCCTCTCCGGACTAGCGGGGTCCCATGAGCAGTTCTTC. Its protein is CASSLSGLAGSHEQFF.

This chain links TRBV9 with TRBJ1-2; no clear D gene. V was clipped by 0 bases and J by 4 bases, with 7 bases between them. Germline V CDR1 and CDR2: SGDLS, YYNGEE. This CDR3 region has 13 residues. In DNA, the CDR3 is TGTGCCAGCAGCGTAGGTGGCCCCTATGGCTACACCTTC. This gives the protein CASSVGGPYGYTF.

The chain carries TRBV18 and TRBJ1-2; possible D gene TRBD1, 5 bases. The germline gives CDR1 KGHSH, CDR2 LQKENI. Trimming cost V 3 bases and J 1 base, with 9 bases left between them. This CDR3 spans 14 amino acids. The CDR3, as DNA: TGTGCCAGCTCACCTACGACAGTTAACTATGGCTACACCTTC. As protein: CASSPTTVNYGYTF.

This clone was recorded once. V is TRBV6-4 and J is TRBJ2-7; a possible D gene is TRBD2 (6 bases). Germline V gene lookup returns CDR1 MRHNA and CDR2 SNTAGT. With 2 bases removed from V and 4 bases from J, the gap between germline ends came to 18 bases. The CDR3 extends over 16 amino acids. The DNA of the CDR3 is TGTGCCAGCAGTGACAGGATGGGTGGGGGGATATACGAGCAGTACTTC. Protein: CASSDRMGGGIYEQYF.

This chain joins TRBV2 and TRBJ1-4; D is unclear. Trimming removed 6 bases from V and 0 bases from J, with 11 bases in between. Germline loops: CDR1 SNHLY, CDR2 FYNNEI. The CDR3 spans 15 residues. The DNA of the CDR3 is TGTGCCAGCAGGGTTCCGGGGACAACTAATGAAAAACTGTTTTTT. Its translation is CASRVPGTTNEKLFF.

V and J are TRBV19 and TRBJ1-1; D possibly corresponds to TRBD1 (6 bases). CDR1 is LNHDA and CDR2 is SQIVND in the germline V gene (reference sequence). CDR3 size: 15 residues. The V end lost 5 bases, the J end lost 4 bases, and 17 bases lay between the germline ends. This CDR3 reads CASSHFNRVGTEAFF. The CDR3, as DNA: TGTGCCAGTAGTCACTTCAACAGGGTGGGCACTGAAGCTTTCTTT. The whole variable domain, remainder taken from reference TRBV19 and TRBJ1-1, is DGGITQSPKYLFRKEGQNVTLSCEQNLNHDAMYWYRQDPGQGLRLIYYSQIVNDFQKGDIAEGYSVSREKKESFPLTVTSAQKNPTAFYLCASSHFNRVGTEAFFGQGTRLTVV.